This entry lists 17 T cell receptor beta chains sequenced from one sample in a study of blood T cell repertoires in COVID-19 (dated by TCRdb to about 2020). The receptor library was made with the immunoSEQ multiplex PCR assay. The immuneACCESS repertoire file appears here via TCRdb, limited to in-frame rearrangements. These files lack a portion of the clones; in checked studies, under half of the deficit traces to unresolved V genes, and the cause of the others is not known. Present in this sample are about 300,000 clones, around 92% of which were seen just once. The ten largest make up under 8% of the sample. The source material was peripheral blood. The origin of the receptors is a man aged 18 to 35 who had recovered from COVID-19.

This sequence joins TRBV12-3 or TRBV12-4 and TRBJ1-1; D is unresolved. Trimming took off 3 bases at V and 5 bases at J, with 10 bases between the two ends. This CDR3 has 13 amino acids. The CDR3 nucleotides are TGTGCCAGCAGTTTGTCGGTCCTGACTGAAGCTTTCTTT. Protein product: CASSLSVLTEAFF.

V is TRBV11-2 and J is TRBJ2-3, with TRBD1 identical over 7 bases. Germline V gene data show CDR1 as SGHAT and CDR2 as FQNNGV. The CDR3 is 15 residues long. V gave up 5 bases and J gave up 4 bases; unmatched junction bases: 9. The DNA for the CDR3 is TGTGCCAGCAGCCTCATGACAGGGACCGCAGATACGCAGTATTTT. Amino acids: CASSLMTGTADTQYF. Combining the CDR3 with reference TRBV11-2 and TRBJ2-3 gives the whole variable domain EAGVAQSPRYKIIEKRQSVAFWCNPISGHATLYWYQQILGQGPKLLIQFQNNGVVDDSQLPKDRFSAERLKGVDSTLKIQPAKLEDSAVYLCASSLMTGTADTQYFGPGTRLTVL.

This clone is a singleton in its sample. As DNA, the CDR3 is TGCGCCAGCAGTGACGGCGGGAGGACGGGCAATGAGCAGTTCTTC. It translates to CASSDGGRTGNEQFF. The rearrangement links TRBV10-2 to TRBJ2-1; 8 bases are shared with TRBD2. With 3 bases clipped from V and 6 bases from J, the junction kept 7 bases outside the gene matches. The CDR3 runs 15 residues. CDR1 and CDR2 from the germline V gene are WSHSY and SAAADI.

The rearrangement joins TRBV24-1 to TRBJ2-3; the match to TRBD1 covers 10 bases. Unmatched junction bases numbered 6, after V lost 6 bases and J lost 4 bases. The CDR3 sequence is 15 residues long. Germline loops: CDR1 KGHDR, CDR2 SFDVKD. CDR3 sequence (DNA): TGTGCCACCAGTCCCTCCGGGACAGGGGCAGATACGCAGTATTTT. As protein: CATSPSGTGADTQYF.

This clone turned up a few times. CDR3: CASSLGSGDYEQYF. The CDR3 bases are TGTGCCAGCAGCTTAGGGTCGGGGGACTACGAGCAGTACTTC. The gene calls are TRBV7-6 and TRBJ2-7; TRBD2 might be the D (6 bases). The CDR3 is made up of 14 amino acids. V was shortened by 1 base and J by 3 bases, with 10 bases between the two germline ends. Germline V gives CDR1 SGHVS, CDR2 FNYEAQ.

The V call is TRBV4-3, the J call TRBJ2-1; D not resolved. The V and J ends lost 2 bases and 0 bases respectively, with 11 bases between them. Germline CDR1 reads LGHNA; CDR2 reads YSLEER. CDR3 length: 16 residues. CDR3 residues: CASSQSLGSSYNEQFF. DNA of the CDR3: TGCGCCAGCAGCCAATCCCTCGGTAGCTCCTACAATGAGCAGTTCTTC.

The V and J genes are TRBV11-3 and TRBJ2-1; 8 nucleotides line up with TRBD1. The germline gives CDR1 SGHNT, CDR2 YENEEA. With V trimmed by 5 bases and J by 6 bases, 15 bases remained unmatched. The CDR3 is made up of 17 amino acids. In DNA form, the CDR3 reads TGTGCCAGCAGCCCTGGGACAGGCGAAGGTGGCCCCAATGAGCAGTTCTTC. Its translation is CASSPGTGEGGPNEQFF.

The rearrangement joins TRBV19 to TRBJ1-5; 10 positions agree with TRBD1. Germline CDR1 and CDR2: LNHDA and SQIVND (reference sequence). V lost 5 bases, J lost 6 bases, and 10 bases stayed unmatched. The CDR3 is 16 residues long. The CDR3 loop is CASSPRDRGLSQPQHF. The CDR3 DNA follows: TGTGCCAGTAGTCCCCGGGACAGGGGCTTAAGTCAGCCCCAGCATTTT.

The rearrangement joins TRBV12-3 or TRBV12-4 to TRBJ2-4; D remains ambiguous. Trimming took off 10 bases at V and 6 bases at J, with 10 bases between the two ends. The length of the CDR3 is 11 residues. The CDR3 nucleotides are TGTGCCATATCATCGGGAAACATTCAGTACTTC. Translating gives CAISSGNIQYF.

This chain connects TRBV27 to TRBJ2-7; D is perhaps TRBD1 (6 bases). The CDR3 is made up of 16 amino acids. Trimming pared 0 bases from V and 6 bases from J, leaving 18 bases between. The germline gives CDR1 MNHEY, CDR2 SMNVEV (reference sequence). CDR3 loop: CASSLSGASLPLEQYF. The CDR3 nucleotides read TGTGCCAGCAGTTTATCGGGGGCGTCGCTCCCCCTCGAGCAGTACTTC.

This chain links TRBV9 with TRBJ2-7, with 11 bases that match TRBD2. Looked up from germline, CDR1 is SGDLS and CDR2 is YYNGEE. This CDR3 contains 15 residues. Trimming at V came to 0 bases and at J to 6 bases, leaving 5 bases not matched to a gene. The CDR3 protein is CASSVGLAGGSEQYF. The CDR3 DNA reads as TGTGCCAGCAGCGTAGGTCTAGCGGGAGGATCCGAGCAGTACTTC.

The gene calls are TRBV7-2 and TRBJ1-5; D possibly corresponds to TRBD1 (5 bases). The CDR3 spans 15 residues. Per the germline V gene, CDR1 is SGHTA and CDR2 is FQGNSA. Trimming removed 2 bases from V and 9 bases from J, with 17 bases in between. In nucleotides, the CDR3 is TGTGCCAGCAGCTTATCGGGGGTCCCCTCCAGGCCCCAGCATTTT. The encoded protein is CASSLSGVPSRPQHF.

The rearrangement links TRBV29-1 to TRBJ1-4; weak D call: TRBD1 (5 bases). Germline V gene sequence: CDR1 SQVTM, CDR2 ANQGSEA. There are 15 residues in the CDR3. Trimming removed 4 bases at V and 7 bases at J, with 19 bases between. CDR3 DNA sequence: TGCAGCGTTGCCGGGGCTGGGGAGGCGTCTGAAAAACTGTTTTTT. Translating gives CSVAGAGEASEKLFF.

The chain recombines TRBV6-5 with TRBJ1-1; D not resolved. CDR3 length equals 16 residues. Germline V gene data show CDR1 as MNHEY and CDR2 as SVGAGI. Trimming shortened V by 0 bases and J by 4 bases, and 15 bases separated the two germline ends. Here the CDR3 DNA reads TGTGCCAGCAGTTACTCGAGCCCCCCCACGAGCACTGAAGCTTTCTTT. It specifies CASSYSSPPTSTEAFF.

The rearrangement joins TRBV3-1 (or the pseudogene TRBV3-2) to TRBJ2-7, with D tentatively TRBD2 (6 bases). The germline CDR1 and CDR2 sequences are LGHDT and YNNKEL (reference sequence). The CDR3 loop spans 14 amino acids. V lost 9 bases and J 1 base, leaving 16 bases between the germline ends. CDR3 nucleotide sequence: TGTGCCAGTCCCCGATATAGCGGTTCCTACGAGCAGTACTTC. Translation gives CASPRYSGSYEQYF.

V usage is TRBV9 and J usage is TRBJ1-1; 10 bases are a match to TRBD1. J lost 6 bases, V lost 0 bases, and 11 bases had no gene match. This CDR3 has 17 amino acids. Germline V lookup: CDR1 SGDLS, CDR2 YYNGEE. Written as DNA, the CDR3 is TGTGCCAGCAGCGTAGGACAGGGGGCTACCTCCCTGGCTGAAGCTTTCTTT. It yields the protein CASSVGQGATSLAEAFF. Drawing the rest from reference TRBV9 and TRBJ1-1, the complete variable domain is DSGVTQTPKHLITATGQRVTLRCSPRSGDLSVYWYQQSLDQGLQFLIQYYNGEERAKGNILERFSAQQFPDLHSELNLSSLELGDSALYFCASSVGQGATSLAEAFFGQGTRLTVV.

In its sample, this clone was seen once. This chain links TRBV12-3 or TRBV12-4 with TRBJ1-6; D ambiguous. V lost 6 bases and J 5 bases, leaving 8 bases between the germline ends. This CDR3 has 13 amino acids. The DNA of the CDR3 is TGTGCCAGCAGCCATGGAGATAATTCACCCCTCCACTTT. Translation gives CASSHGDNSPLHF.